This T cell receptor beta chain is from a study of blood T cell repertoires in COVID-19. Study-level background: Acute and convalescent COVID-19 samples came from the United States, Italy and Spain. Nucleic acid was either cDNA or gDNA, and it came from T cells, B-cell-depleted T cells, or PBMCs.

Methods used by the authors: Amplifying reference gene primers gave estimates of nucleated cell counts. The repertoire was sequenced with immunoSEQ multiplex PCR; TCRdb's copy has only in-frame clones and lacks some. V, J and clone size are taken as reported in that table, and D and trimming were inferred from the DNA itself. The data contain approximately 140,000 clones, 65% to 85% of them seen just once; the ten biggest clones take up 10% to 15%. The clonotype comes from a man between 60 and 75 years old with active or convalescent COVID-19. The specimen was peripheral blood.

The CDR3 DNA follows: TGTGCCAGCAGCCCTCGGGGGAGAACGGCCTCTGGTGGCTACACCTTC. Its translation is CASSPRGRTASGGYTF. V is TRBV28 and J is TRBJ1-2; D may be TRBD1 (5 bases). Trimming removed 6 bases from V and 7 bases from J, with 24 bases in between. The CDR3 consists of 16 residues. CDR1 and CDR2 (germline): MDHEN, SYDVKM.